This T cell receptor beta chain was observed in a study of blood T cell repertoires in COVID-19. Study details: PBMCs, B-cell-depleted T cells, or T cells provided the cDNA or gDNA that made up the material.

Libraries were prepared by immunoSEQ multiplex PCR; TCRdb keeps only in-frame clonotypes and omits some of them. The sample yields 200,000 to 250,000 clones, approximately 83% seen once. This clone has a handful of counts. The age range of participants was about 18 to 89 years, with residence in some 25 US areas. Two consecutive negative NP/OP PCR tests, clearance, or resolved symptoms defined Cohort 3 recovery. The CDR3 covers 15 residues. Germline CDR1 reads LNHDA; CDR2 reads SQIVND (reference sequence). The V segment lost 5 bases and the J segment 3 bases; nucleotides outside the gene matches: 10. Sample: PBMCs or T cells enriched from blood (not recorded which). This sequence originates from a woman aged 60 to 75 who had recovered from COVID-19. This chain connects TRBV19 to TRBJ2-7; 7 bases are shared with TRBD1. The CDR3: CASSGAYRGGYEQYF. CDR3 sequence (DNA): TGTGCCAGTAGTGGGGCTTACAGGGGTGGCTACGAGCAGTACTTC.